The clone carrying this T cell receptor (beta chain) appeared many times. What it recognizes is unknown. Stated time point: newly diagnosed GD, antithyroid drugs for less than 3 months. PBMC RNA served as the TCR library source. Recruitment took place at an endocrinology department in Xi'an, China. Assembly of TCR beta libraries relied on iRepertoire HTBI primers together with Arm-PCR of CDR3 regions. Source study methods: Identified across the samples were approximately 60 TRBV segments and roughly 14 TRBJ segments. In TCRdb, the multiplex PCR reads were re-called with MiXCR into one record per CDR3 protein. Clone size and V and J calls follow TCRdb, not the original study. Among about 320,000 distinct CDR3 sequences listed, 18% were seen once. Per germline, CDR1 MDHEN and CDR2 SYDVKM. This CDR3 spans 14 amino acids. Trimming removed 3 bases at V and 7 bases at J, with 10 bases between. This sample was taken from a study of regulatory T cells in long-lasting Graves disease.

Study-level findings and limits: Reduced TCR diversity was observed in persistent Graves' patients versus newly diagnosed patients. New patients shared fewer public clonotypes (966) than persistent patients did (over 2,500).

The rearrangement links TRBV28 to TRBJ1-6; D not certain. Sequenced material: peripheral blood mononuclear cells (PBMCs), taken at new diagnosis, from a patient treated with antithyroid drugs. This clonotype was obtained from a female donor with Graves disease. For the CDR3, the DNA is TGTGCCAGCAGTTTGAACGGGAACAATTCACCCCTCCACTTT. Its translation is CASSLNGNNSPLHF.